This note documents a single TCR beta chain sequence. The antigen is unknown. This specimen comes from a study of cytomegalovirus exposure and HLA in healthy donors. Overall study results and limits: Cytomegalovirus-associated status was assigned to fewer than 200 TCR beta chains. There were three CMV-associated chains whose specificity for CMV antigens was confirmed in vitro. Across HLA loci, a later analysis found differing TCR association rates, with DRB1 most and HLA-C fewest.

The PCR contained 60 Vbeta and 13 Jbeta primers. TCRdb keeps only in-frame clones here, not all; method: immunoSEQ multiplex PCR. The profile shows more than 150,000 clones, approximately 80% of them singletons. CDR1 is SEHNR and CDR2 is FQNEAQ in the germline V gene (reference sequence). The CDR3 extends over 15 amino acids. Losses at the gene ends were 7 bases for V and 2 bases for J; bases not matched to a gene: 7. The source material was PBMCs. The sequence was obtained from a woman between 40 and 50 years old in good health and CMV-seropositive. J is TRBJ2-1 and V is TRBV7-9; the match to TRBD2 covers 8 bases. CDR3 loop: CASTYGGGPYNEQFF. The CDR3 DNA is TGTGCCAGCACATACGGGGGGGGTCCCTACAATGAGCAGTTCTTC. Full variable domain (missing parts from reference TRBV7-9 and TRBJ2-1): DTGVSQNPRHKITKRGQNVTFRCDPISEHNRLYWYRQTLGQGPEFLTYFQNEAQLEKSRLLSDRFSAERPKGSFSTLEIQRTEQGDSAMYLCASTYGGGPYNEQFFGPGTRLTVL.